The clone carrying this TCR beta chain was picked up one time. These data come from a study of blood T cell repertoires in COVID-19. Across the study: Whether acute or convalescent, the COVID-19 samples came from the United States, Italy and Spain. Sources were T cells, B-cell-depleted T cells, or PBMCs; the material itself was cDNA or gDNA.

Seattle participants joined during active infection and were tracked over time. Method: immunoSEQ multiplex PCR; TCRdb's copy keeps in-frame clones and lacks some. The repertoire consists of about 200,000 clones, with about 94% occurring once and the leading ten covering 0.65% to 0.85%. Germline CDR1 is LGHNA and CDR2 is YSLEER. The CDR3 spans 14 residues. V dropped 1 base and J dropped 7; count of bases not matched to a gene: 7. The gene calls are TRBV4-3 and TRBJ2-7; 7 bases align to TRBD2. The sequencing sample was made of peripheral blood. The receptor was isolated from a man aged 60-69 years with COVID-19, enrolled during active disease. CDR3 bases: TGCGCCAGCAGCCAAGGCGCGGGAGCTGGTGAGCAGTACTTC. This sequence encodes CASSQGAGAGEQYF.